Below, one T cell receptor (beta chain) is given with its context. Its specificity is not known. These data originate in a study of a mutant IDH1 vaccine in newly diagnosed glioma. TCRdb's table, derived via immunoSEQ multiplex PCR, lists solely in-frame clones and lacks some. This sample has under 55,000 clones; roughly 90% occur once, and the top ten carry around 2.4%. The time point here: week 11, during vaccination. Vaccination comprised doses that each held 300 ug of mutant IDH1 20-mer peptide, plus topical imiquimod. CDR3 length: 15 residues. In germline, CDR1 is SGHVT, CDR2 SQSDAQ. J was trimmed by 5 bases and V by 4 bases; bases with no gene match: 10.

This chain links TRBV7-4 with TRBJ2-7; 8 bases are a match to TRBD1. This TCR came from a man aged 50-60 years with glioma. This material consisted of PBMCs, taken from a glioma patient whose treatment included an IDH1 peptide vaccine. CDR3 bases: TGTGCCAGCAGCTCCCGCCAGGGGGCCATGAACGAGCAGTACTTC. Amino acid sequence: CASSSRQGAMNEQYF. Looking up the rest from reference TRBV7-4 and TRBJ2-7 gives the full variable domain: GAGVSQSPRYKVAKRGRDVALRCDSISGHVTLYWYRQTLGQGSEVLTYSQSDAQRDKSGRPSGRFSAERPERSVSTLKIQRTEQGDSAVYLCASSSRQGAMNEQYFGPGTRLTVT.